These 14 T cell receptor beta chains originate from one sample sequenced in a study of glioma-infiltrating T cells after dendritic cell vaccination (dated by TCRdb to about 2016). The library was built by means of the immunoSEQ multiplex PCR assay. In its TCRdb copy, this immuneACCESS table keeps in-frame sequences only and misses some clones. Where compared with another copy, unresolved V genes explain less than half of these, and the others have no known cause. Present in this sample are about 67,000 clones, approximately 80% of which were seen just once. The ten largest account for roughly 7.7% of the sample. Material: blood, obtained before dendritic cell vaccination. Receptors were obtained from a human donor with glioblastoma.

The rearrangement uses TRBV7-9 and TRBJ1-1; D is uncertain. Germline V CDR1 and CDR2: SEHNR, FQNEAQ (reference sequence). The CDR3 contains 14 residues. The V and J ends lost 1 base and 0 bases respectively, with 6 bases between them. DNA of the CDR3: TGTGCCAGCAGCTTAGGTCAGGTGAACACTGAAGCTTTCTTT. It is translated as CASSLGQVNTEAFF.

This clone has more than one count but fewer than ten. The J gene is TRBJ2-2, the V gene TRBV2; TRBD2 matches at 9 bases. This CDR3 comprises 15 residues. Germline V CDR1 and CDR2: SNHLY, FYNNEI. V was clipped by 8 bases and J by 5 bases; unmatched bases: 9. This CDR3 is CASAGGAGGTGELFF. CDR3 sequence (DNA): TGTGCCAGCGCGGGGGGAGCGGGGGGTACCGGGGAGCTGTTTTTT.

This rearrangement joins TRBV5-6 to TRBJ2-7, with D hard to call. Trimming took 0 bases from V and 1 from J, leaving 5 bases between them. This CDR3 is 13 amino acids long. Per the germline V gene, CDR1 is SGHDT and CDR2 is YYEEEE. CDR3 sequence reads: CASSLATSYEQYF. The CDR3 nucleotides are TGTGCCAGCAGCTTGGCTACTTCCTACGAGCAGTACTTC.

The chain links TRBV21-1 to TRBJ1-5; no check of the table's D call, TRBD1, against the DNA was made. TRBV21-1 is assigned pseudogene status. The CDR3 consists of 17 residues. The CDR3 here is CASSKVVQGESNQPQHF. The CDR3, as DNA: TGTGCCAGCAGCAAAGTAGTACAGGGGGAAAGCAATCAGCCCCAGCATTTT.

This rearrangement joins TRBV6-1 to TRBJ1-4, with D perhaps TRBD1 (6 bases). There are 13 residues in the CDR3. V dropped 8 bases and J dropped 10 bases, with 17 bases sitting between them. CDR1 and CDR2 (germline): MNHNS, SASEGT. This chain's CDR3 is CASSGDLEGKLFF. The DNA of the CDR3 is TGTGCCAGCTCAGGGGACCTTGAGGGAAAACTGTTTTTT.

The chain joins TRBV30 to TRBJ1-1; D remains ambiguous. Germline V gene lookup returns CDR1 GTSNPN and CDR2 SVGIG (reference sequence). Trimming shortened V by 2 bases and J by 7 bases, and 5 bases separated the two germline ends. The CDR3 totals 10 residues. The CDR3 bases are TGTGCCTGGAGTTCCCGTGAAGCTTTCTTT. It translates to CAWSSREAFF.

J is TRBJ2-7 and V is TRBV5-4, with D possibly matching TRBD2 (6 bases). Looked up from germline, CDR1 is SGHNT and CDR2 is YYREEE (reference sequence). The length of the CDR3 is 14 residues. Trimming pared 2 bases from V and 6 bases from J, leaving 15 bases between. CDR3 coding DNA: TGTGCCAGCAGCTTTCCGGGAGCCCGGAGCGAGCAGTACTTC. Translating gives CASSFPGARSEQYF.

The rearrangement joins TRBV6-4 to TRBJ2-1, with TRBD1 matching over 11 bases. This CDR3 contains 16 residues. The J segment lost 0 bases and the V segment lost 6 bases, leaving 4 bases of the junction unmatched. Germline assignment: CDR1 MRHNA and CDR2 SNTAGT. CDR3 DNA sequence: TGTGCCAGCAGCGCCGGGACAGGGGGCTCCTACAATGAGCAGTTCTTC. It codes for CASSAGTGGSYNEQFF.

This rearrangement joins TRBV7-9 to TRBJ2-6, with TRBD2 as a possible D gene (6 bases). V lost 1 base to trimming and J lost 13 bases, with 8 bases between them. The CDR3 loop spans 12 amino acids. Germline CDR1 and CDR2: SEHNR and FQNEAQ (reference sequence). CDR3 DNA sequence: TGTGCCAGCAGCTTAGATGGGGGGGTCCTGACTTTC. Its protein product is CASSLDGGVLTF.

This chain links TRBV5-8 with TRBJ1-5, with TRBD1 matching over 9 bases. The germline V gene encodes CDR1 SGHTS and CDR2 YDEGEE. The CDR3 sequence is 15 residues long. The trim removed 4 bases at V and 3 bases at J, leaving 5 bases unmatched. CDR3 residues: CASSLGTGLNQPQHF. The CDR3 coding sequence is TGTGCCAGCAGCCTCGGGACAGGGCTCAATCAGCCCCAGCATTTT.

This clone appeared once. The chain uses TRBV5-1 and TRBJ2-7, with 8 bases that match TRBD1. This CDR3 is 14 amino acids long. CDR1 SGHRS and CDR2 YFSETQ come from the germline V gene. The junction had 8 bases not matched to a gene; V was cut back by 3 bases and J by 6 bases. The CDR3 protein is CASSSTGQGLEQYF. Here the CDR3 DNA reads TGCGCCAGCAGCTCGACTGGACAGGGACTCGAGCAGTACTTC. Based on the CDR3 plus reference TRBV5-1 and TRBJ2-7, the full variable domain is KAGVTQTPRYLIKTRGQQVTLSCSPISGHRSVSWYQQTPGQGLQFLFEYFSETQRNKGNFPGRFSGRQFSNSRSEMNVSTLELGDSALYLCASSSTGQGLEQYFGPGTRLTVT.

The rearrangement uses TRBV6-5 and TRBJ1-1, with TRBD1 matching 7 bases. Germline CDR1 is MNHEY and CDR2 is SVGAGI. The CDR3 covers 14 residues. Trimming took 4 bases from V and 3 from J; bases not matched to a gene: 5. CDR3: CASSSGGRDTEAFF. CDR3 DNA sequence: TGTGCCAGCAGTTCAGGGGGACGGGACACTGAAGCTTTCTTT.

The chain uses TRBV21-1 and TRBJ1-1; the table assigns TRBD1, which was not confirmed against the DNA. TRBV21-1 is designated a pseudogene. This CDR3 region has 17 residues. The CDR3 region has the DNA TGTGCCAGCAGCTCGCCCACAGGGGGCATCGAGGACACTGAAGCTTTCTTT. It codes for CASSSPTGGIEDTEAFF.

The chain uses TRBV29-1 and TRBJ1-5, with D perhaps TRBD1 (6 bases). CDR3 length equals 13 residues. The germline V gene encodes CDR1 SQVTM and CDR2 ANQGSEA. V lost 7 bases and J 6 bases, leaving 16 bases between the germline ends. In nucleotides, the CDR3 is TGCAGCGCGGAGGGGGGGATCGGTCAGCCCCAGCATTTT. Translating it yields CSAEGGIGQPQHF.